Sequencing of this T cell receptor (beta chain) was carried out in a study of shared clonotypes between healthy human individuals. TCRdb's table, derived via immunoSEQ multiplex PCR, lists solely in-frame clones and lacks some. The repertoire holds roughly 1 million clones, with approximately 80% as singletons. Germline CDR1 LGHNA, CDR2 YNFKEQ. CDR3 length: 13 residues. With regard to this clone: A junction end diverges from the germline sequence, so it may reflect a read error.

V usage is TRBV4-2 and J usage is TRBJ2-1, with a tentative D call TRBD2 (5 bases). Sequencing input: memory CD4+ T cells from PBMCs. Subset specified: CD45RA-negative fraction. This receptor was taken from a man aged 18-30 years in good health. Some clones in this sample may be carry-over from other donors' samples. The CDR3 DNA reads as TGTACCAGCAGCCAAGAGTCCGGACTTGAGCAGTTCTTC. It is translated as CTSSQESGLEQFF.